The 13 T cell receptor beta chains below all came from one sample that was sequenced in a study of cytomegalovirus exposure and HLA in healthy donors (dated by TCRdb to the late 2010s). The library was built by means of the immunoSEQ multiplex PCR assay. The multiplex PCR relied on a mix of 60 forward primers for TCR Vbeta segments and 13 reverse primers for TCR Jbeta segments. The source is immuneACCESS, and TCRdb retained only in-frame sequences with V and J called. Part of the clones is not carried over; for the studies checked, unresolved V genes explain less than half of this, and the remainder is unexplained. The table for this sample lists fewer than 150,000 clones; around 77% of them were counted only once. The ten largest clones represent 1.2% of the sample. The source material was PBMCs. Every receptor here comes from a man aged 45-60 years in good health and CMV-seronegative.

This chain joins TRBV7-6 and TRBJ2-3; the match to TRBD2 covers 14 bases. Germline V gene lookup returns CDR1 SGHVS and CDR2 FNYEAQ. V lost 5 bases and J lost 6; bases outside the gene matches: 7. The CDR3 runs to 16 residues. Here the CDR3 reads CASSLGLAGGMDTQYF. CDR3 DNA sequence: TGTGCCAGCAGCCTAGGACTAGCGGGAGGTATGGATACGCAGTATTTT.

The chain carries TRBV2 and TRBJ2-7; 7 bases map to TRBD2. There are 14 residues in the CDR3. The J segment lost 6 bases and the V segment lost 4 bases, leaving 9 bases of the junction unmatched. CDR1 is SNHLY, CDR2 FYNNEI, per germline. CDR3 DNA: TGTGCCAGCAGTGGGACTAGTGGGTTCCGCGAGCAGTACTTC. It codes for CASSGTSGFREQYF.

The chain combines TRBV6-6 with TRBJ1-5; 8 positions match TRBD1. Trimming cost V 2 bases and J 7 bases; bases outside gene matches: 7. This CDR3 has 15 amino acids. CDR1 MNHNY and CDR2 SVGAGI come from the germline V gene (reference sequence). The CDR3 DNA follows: TGTGCCAGCAGTTACACTCAGGGGGCGATGCAGCCCCAGCATTTT. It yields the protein CASSYTQGAMQPQHF.

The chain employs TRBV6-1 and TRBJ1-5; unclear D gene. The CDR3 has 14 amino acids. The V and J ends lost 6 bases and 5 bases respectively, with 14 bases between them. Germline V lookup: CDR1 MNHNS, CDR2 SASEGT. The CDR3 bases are TGTGCCAGCAGCCCCTCTATACTTGATCAGCCCCAGCATTTT. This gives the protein CASSPSILDQPQHF.

The CDR3, as DNA: TGTGCCAGCAGCTTGACAGGCACGAATTCACCCCTCCACTTT. Protein product: CASSLTGTNSPLHF. The V call is TRBV5-6, the J call TRBJ1-6; D is perhaps TRBD1 (5 bases). Per the germline V gene, CDR1 is SGHDT and CDR2 is YYEEEE. Deletions cut 1 base from V and 7 bases from J, with 9 bases between. CDR3 size: 14 residues.

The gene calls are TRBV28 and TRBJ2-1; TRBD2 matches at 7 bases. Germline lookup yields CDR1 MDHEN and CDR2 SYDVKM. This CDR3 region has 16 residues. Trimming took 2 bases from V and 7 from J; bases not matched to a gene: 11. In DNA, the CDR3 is TGTGCCAGCAGTTTAGGGCTAGTCGGGGGAGGGAATGAGCAGTTCTTC. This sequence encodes CASSLGLVGGGNEQFF.

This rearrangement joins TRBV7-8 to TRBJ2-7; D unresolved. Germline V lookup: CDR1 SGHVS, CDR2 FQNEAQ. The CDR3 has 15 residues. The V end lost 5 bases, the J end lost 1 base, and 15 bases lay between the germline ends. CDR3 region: CASSPSFVGSYEQYF. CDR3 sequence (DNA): TGTGCCAGCAGCCCCTCCTTCGTCGGGTCCTACGAGCAGTACTTC.

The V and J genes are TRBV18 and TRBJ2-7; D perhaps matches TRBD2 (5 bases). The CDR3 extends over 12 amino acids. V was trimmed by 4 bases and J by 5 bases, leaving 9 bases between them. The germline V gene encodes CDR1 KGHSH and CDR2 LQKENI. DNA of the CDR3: TGTGCCAGCTCACTACAGAGGGACGAGCAGTACTTC. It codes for CASSLQRDEQYF.

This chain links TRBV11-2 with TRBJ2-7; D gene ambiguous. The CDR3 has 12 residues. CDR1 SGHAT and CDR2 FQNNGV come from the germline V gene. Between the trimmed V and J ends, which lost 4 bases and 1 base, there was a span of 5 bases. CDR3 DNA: TGTGCCAGCAGCTCCGGTTCCTACGAGCAGTACTTC. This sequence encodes CASSSGSYEQYF.

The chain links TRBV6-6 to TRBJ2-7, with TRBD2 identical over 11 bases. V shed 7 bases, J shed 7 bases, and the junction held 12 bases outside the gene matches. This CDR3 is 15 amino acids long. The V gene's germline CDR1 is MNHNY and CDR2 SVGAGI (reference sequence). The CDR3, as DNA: TGTGCCAGCACCTCCCCGGGACTAGCGGTGGGGGAGCAGTACTTC. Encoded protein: CASTSPGLAVGEQYF.

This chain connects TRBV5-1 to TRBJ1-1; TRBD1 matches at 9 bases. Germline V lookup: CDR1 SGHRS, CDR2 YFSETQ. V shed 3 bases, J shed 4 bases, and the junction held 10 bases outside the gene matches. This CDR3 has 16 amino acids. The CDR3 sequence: CASSWDRAASSTEAFF. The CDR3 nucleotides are TGCGCCAGCAGCTGGGACAGGGCGGCTTCGAGCACTGAAGCTTTCTTT.

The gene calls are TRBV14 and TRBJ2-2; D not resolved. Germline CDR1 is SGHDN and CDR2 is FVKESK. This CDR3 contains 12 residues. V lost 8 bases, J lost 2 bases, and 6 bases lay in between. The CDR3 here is CASSKNTGELFF. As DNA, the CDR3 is TGTGCCAGCTCCAAAAACACCGGGGAGCTGTTTTTT.

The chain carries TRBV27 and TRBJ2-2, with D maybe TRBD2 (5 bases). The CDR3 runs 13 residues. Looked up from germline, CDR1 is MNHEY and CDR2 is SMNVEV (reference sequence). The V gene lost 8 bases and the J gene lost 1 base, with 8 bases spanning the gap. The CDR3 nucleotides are TGTGCCAGCCTAGCCCGGAACACCGGGGAGCTGTTTTTT. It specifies CASLARNTGELFF.